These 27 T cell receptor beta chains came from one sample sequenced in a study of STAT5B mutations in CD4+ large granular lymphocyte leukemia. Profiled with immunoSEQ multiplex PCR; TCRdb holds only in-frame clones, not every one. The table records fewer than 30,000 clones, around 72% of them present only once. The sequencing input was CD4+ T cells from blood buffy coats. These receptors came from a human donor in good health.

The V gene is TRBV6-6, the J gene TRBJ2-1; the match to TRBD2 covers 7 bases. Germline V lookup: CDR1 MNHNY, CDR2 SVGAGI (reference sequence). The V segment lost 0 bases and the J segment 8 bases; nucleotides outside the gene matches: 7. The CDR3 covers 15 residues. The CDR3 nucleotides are TGTGCCAGCAGTTACTCGGGGGGAGGGCCGGATGAGCAGTTCTTC. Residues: CASSYSGGGPDEQFF.

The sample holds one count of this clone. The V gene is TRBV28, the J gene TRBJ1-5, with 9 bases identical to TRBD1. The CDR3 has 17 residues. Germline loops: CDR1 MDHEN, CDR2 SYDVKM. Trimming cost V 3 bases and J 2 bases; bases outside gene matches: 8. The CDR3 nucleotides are TGTGCCAGCAGTTTTCTACAGGGGGCAACGGGCAATCAGCCCCAGCATTTT. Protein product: CASSFLQGATGNQPQHF.

The CDR3 region is CASSLAGQTLTGELFF. The CDR3 DNA follows: TGCGCCAGCAGCTTGGCGGGACAGACCTTGACCGGGGAGCTGTTTTTT. This chain joins TRBV5-1 and TRBJ2-2, with 7 bases fitting TRBD1. The CDR3 extends over 16 amino acids. Trimming took 0 bases from V and 5 from J; bases not matched to a gene: 7. CDR1 is SGHRS, CDR2 YFSETQ, per germline.

The CDR3 spells CASSYSNGQGNYGYTF. CDR3 nucleotides: TGTGCCAGCAGTTACTCGAATGGACAGGGGAACTATGGCTACACCTTC. This sequence joins TRBV6-6 and TRBJ1-2; 9 bases line up with TRBD1. The CDR3 consists of 16 residues. Trimming took 0 bases from V and 2 from J; bases not matched to a gene: 4. Germline CDR1 reads MNHNY; CDR2 reads SVGAGI (reference sequence).

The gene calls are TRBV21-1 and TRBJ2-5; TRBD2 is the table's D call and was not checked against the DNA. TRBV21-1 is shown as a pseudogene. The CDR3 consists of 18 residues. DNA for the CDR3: TGTGCCAGCAGCACAAGGGGACTAGCGGCGGGGGGCCAAGAGACCCAGTACTTC. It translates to CASSTRGLAAGGQETQYF.

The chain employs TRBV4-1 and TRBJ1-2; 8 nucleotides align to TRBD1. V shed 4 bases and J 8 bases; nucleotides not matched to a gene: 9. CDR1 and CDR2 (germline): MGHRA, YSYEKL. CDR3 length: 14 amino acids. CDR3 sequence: CASSRLWTGSGYTF. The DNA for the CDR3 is TGCGCCAGCAGCCGACTTTGGACAGGGAGCGGCTACACCTTC.

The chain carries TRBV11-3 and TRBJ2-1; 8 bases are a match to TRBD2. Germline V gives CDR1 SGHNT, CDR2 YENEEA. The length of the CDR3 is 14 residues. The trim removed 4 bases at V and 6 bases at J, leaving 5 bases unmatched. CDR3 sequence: CASSSSTSANEQFF. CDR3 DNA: TGTGCCAGCAGCTCGTCGACTAGCGCCAATGAGCAGTTCTTC.

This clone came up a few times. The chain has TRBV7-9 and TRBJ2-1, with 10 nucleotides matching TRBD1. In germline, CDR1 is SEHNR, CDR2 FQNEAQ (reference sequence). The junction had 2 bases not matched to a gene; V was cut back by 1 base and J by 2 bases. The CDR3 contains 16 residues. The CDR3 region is CASSLGGTGAYNEQFF. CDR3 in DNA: TGTGCCAGCAGCTTAGGGGGGACAGGGGCCTACAATGAGCAGTTCTTC.

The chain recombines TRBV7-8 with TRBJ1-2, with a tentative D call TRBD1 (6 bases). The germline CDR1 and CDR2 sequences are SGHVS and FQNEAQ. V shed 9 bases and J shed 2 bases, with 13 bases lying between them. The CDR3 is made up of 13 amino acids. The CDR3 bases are TGTGCCAGTCGGAGGGGGACGAACTATGGCTACACCTTC. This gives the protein CASRRGTNYGYTF.

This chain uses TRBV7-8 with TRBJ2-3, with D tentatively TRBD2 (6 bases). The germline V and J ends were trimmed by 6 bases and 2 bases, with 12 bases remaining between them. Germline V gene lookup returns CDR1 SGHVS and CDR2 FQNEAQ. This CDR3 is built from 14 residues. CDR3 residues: CASSIGSTTDTQYF. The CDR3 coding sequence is TGTGCCAGCAGTATCGGGAGCACCACAGATACGCAGTATTTT.

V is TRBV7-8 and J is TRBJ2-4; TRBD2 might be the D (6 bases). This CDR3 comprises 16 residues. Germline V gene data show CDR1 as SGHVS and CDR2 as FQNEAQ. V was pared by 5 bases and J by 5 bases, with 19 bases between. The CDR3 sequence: CASSPRGLQDENIQYF. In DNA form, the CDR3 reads TGTGCCAGCAGCCCAAGGGGACTGCAGGACGAAAACATTCAGTACTTC. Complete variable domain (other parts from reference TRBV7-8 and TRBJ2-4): GAGVSQSPRYKVAKRGQDVALRCDPISGHVSLFWYQQALGQGPEFLTYFQNEAQLDKSGLPSDRFFAERPEGSVSTLKIQRTQQEDSAVYLCASSPRGLQDENIQYFGAGTRLSVL.

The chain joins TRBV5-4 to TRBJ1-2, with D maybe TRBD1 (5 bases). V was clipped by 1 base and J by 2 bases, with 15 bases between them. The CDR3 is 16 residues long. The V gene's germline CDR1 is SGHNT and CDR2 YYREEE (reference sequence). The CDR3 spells CASSLPTGRQNYGYTF. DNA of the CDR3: TGTGCCAGCAGCTTGCCCACAGGACGACAAAACTATGGCTACACCTTC.

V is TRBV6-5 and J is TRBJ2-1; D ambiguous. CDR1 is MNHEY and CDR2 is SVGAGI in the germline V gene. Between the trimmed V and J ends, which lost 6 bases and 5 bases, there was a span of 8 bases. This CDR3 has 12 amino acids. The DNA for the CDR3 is TGTGCCAGCAGCCGCACCGACAATGAGCAGTTCTTC. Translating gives CASSRTDNEQFF.

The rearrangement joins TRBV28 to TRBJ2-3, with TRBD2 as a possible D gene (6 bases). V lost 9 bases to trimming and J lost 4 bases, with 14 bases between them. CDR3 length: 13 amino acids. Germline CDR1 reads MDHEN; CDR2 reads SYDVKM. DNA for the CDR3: TGTGCCAGTTCGTCGGGAGACCCAGATACGCAGTATTTT. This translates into CASSSGDPDTQYF.

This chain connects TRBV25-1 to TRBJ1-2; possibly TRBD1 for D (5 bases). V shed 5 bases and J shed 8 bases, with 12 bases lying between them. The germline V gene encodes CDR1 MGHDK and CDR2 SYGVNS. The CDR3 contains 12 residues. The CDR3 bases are TGTGCCAGCAGTTGGGGCTGGGAGGGCTACACCTTC. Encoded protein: CASSWGWEGYTF.

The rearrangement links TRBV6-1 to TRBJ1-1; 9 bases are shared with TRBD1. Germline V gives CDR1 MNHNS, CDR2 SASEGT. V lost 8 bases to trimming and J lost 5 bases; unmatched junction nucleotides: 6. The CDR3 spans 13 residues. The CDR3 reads CASLTGGRTEAFF. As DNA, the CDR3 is TGTGCCAGCTTAACAGGGGGCAGGACTGAAGCTTTCTTT.

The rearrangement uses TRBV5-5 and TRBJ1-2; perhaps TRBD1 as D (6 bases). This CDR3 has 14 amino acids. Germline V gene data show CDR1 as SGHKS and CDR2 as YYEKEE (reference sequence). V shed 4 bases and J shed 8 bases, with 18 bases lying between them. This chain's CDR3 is CASSPGATTGGYTF. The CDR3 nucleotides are TGTGCCAGCAGCCCGGGGGCGACTACGGGGGGCTACACCTTC. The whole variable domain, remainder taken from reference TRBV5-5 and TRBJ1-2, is DAGVTQSPTHLIKTRGQQVTLRCSPISGHKSVSWYQQVLGQGPQFIFQYYEKEERGRGNFPDRFSARQFPNYSSELNVNALLLGDSALYLCASSPGATTGGYTFGSGTRLTVV.

CDR3 nucleotide sequence: TGTGCCAGCAGTATGATATGGTGGGACAGATATAGCAATCAGCCCCAGCATTTT. The encoded protein is CASSMIWWDRYSNQPQHF. The chain employs TRBV7-3 and TRBJ1-5; TRBD1 matches at 7 bases. The germline gives CDR1 SGHTA, CDR2 FQGTGA. With V trimmed by 6 bases and J by 0 bases, 14 bases remained unmatched. The CDR3 runs to 18 residues.

In DNA, the CDR3 is TGCAGCGTCCTGTTTCGAGGGGATTCACCCCTCCACTTT. Translation: CSVLFRGDSPLHF. The chain has TRBV29-1 and TRBJ1-6; D may be TRBD1 (5 bases). The CDR3 runs 13 residues. Trimming took off 6 bases at V and 8 bases at J, with 14 bases between the two ends. The germline gives CDR1 SQVTM, CDR2 ANQGSEA.

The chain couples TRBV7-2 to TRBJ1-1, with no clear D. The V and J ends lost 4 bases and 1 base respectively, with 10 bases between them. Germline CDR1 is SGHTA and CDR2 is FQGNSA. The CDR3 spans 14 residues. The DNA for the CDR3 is TGTGCCAGCAGCTCCCCTACAGAGAACACTGAAGCTTTCTTT. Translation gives CASSSPTENTEAFF.

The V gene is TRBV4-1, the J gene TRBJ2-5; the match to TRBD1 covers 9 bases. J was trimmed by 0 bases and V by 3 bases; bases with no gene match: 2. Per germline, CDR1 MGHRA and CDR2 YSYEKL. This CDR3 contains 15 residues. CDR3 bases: TGCGCCAGCAGCCATGGGACAGGGAACCAAGAGACCCAGTACTTC. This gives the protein CASSHGTGNQETQYF.

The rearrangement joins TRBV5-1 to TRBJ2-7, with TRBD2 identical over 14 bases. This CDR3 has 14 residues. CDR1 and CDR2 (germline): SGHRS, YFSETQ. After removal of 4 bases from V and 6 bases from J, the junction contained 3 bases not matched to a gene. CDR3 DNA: TGCGCCAGCAGCCTGGGACTAGCGGGAGTCGAGCAGTACTTC. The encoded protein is CASSLGLAGVEQYF.

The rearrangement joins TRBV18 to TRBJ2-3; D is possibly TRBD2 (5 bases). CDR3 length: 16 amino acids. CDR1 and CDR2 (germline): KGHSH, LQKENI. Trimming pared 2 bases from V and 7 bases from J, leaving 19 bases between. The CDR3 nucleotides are TGTGCCAGCTCACCAGTAGGGCAAGCCGGAGGAAATACGCAGTATTTT. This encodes CASSPVGQAGGNTQYF.

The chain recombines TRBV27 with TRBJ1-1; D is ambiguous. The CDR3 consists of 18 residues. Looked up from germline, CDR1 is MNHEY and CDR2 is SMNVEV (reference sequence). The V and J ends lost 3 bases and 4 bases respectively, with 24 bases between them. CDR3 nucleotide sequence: TGTGCCAGCAGTTTGGTGGGAAACCCCGGGAGGGCGAGCACTGAAGCTTTCTTT. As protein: CASSLVGNPGRASTEAFF.

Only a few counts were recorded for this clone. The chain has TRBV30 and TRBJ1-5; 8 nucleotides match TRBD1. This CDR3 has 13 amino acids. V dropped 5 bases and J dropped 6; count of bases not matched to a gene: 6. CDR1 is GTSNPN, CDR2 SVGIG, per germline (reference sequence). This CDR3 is CAWGQGISQPQHF. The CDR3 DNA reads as TGTGCCTGGGGACAGGGTATCAGTCAGCCCCAGCATTTT.

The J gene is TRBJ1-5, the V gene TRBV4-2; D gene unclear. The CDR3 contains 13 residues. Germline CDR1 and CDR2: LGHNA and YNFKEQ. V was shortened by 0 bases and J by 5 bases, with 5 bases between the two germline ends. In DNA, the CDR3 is TGTGCCAGCAGCCAAGAAAGGGATCAGCCCCAGCATTTT. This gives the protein CASSQERDQPQHF.

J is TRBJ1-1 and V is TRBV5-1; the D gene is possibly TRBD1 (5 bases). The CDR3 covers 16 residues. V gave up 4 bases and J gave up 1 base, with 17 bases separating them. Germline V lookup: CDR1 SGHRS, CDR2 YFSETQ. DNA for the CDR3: TGCGCCAGCAGCCCGGGGACCGGCGCAAGGAACACTGAAGCTTTCTTT. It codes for CASSPGTGARNTEAFF.